This T cell receptor beta chain was sequenced for a study of human T cells and chemical hapten exposure. This clonotype occurred many times. Germline CDR1 reads LNHNV; CDR2 reads YYDKDF (reference sequence). This CDR3 has 14 amino acids. V trimming: 8 bases; J trimming: 9 bases; junction bases outside the gene matches: 13. As to time point: healthy volunteer bleed at 2 weeks. Total RNA extraction was carried out from unfractionated whole blood. The authors' processing: There were a median of around 97,000 TCRs per sample, with a range from roughly 20,000 to 750,000. TCRdb redid the calling of the RACE reads with MiXCR, one entry per CDR3 protein. TCRdb's processing, not the study's, gives the V and J calls here. The top ten hold 1.6% of the sample, which has roughly 49,000 distinct CDR3 sequences, approximately 4.5% seen once.

The sequenced sample consisted of whole blood. This clonotype was sampled from a female donor in good health. Some clones in this sample may be carry-over from other donors' samples. The rearrangement uses TRBV15 and TRBJ2-1, with 7 nucleotides matching TRBD2. The CDR3 loop reads CATETGVGLPEQFF. The CDR3 region has the DNA TGTGCCACCGAAACCGGGGTGGGACTACCTGAGCAGTTCTTC.